This T cell receptor (beta chain) was captured by sequencing in a study of T cells in Graves' hyperthyroidism and ophthalmopathy. Amplification targeted TCR beta CDR3 regions from RNA transcripts. Researchers ran a first-round RT-PCR on the TCR CDR3 using the HTBI primer set. Each CDR3 protein gets one entry after TCRdb re-called the multiplex PCR reads with MiXCR. The sample holds about 380,000 distinct CDR3 sequences, around a sixth seen once. This clonotype was found a few times. Its specificity is unknown. The CDR3 length is 14 residues. Trimming stripped 7 bases from V and 8 bases from J, with 20 bases between. Germline CDR1 MNHNS, CDR2 SASEGT. The study's findings and limits: Ophthalmopathy was told apart from stable hyperthyroidism by a 13 V-J model.

Pregnant or lactating patients were excluded, as were those with uncontrolled infection or other autoimmune disease. From under 12 ml of fresh peripheral blood, PBMCs were isolated. The sequenced sample was blood. The TCR was taken from a man aged 18 to 29 with Graves' ophthalmopathy. The chain employs TRBV6-1 and TRBJ1-1; D unresolved. In DNA, the CDR3 is TGTGCCAGCACTTCCATCGGGAGCATCGCCGAAGCTTTCTTT. Translating it yields CASTSIGSIAEAFF.